The 28 T cell receptor beta chains reported below all come from one sample, sequenced in a study of T cells in women clearing cervical HPV infection. Only in-frame clones appear in the TCRdb table, and some are missing; sequencing was by immunoSEQ multiplex PCR. The repertoire shows about 22,000 clones; the top ten hold 12%. The sequenced material came from blood buffy coat. The source is a woman between 18 and 70 years old with a cervical HPV16 infection that either progressed to CIN3+ or cleared (not recorded which).

As for this clone: The CDR3 end is not reached by the read, which stops 3 residues before it; the germline J gene fills it in. The V gene is TRBV19, the J gene TRBJ1-1; the D gene is possibly TRBD1 (5 bases). The CDR3 runs 16 residues. V lost 3 bases and J 1 base, leaving 15 bases between the germline ends. Germline V gene data show CDR1 as LNHDA and CDR2 as SQIVND (reference sequence). The sequenced CDR3 bases are TGTGCCAGTAGTATGAGTTTTGGGGGGACGAACACTGAA. Translation gives CASSMSFGGTNTE. The entire CDR3 reads CASSMSFGGTNTEAFF.

With respect to this clone: The CDR3 goes on 3 residues after the read ends, and that part is filled in from the germline J gene. Other DNA sequences in this specimen translate into the identical CDR3. This chain links TRBV7-6 with TRBJ2-7; TRBD2 agrees at 7 bases. The CDR3 sequence is 14 residues long. Germline trimming cut 0 bases from V and 4 bases from J; bases unmatched to any gene: 3. Germline CDR1 and CDR2: SGHVS and FNYEAQ. CDR3 amino acids: CASSLAQGLYEQYF. Partial CDR3 DNA: TGTGCCAGCAGCTTAGCGCAGGGACTATACGAG.

Comment on this clone: The sequence runs out 3 residues before the end of the CDR3; the remainder is reconstructed from the germline J gene. The chain links TRBV4-1 to TRBJ2-7; 9 bases line up with TRBD2. CDR3 size: 17 residues. Germline CDR1 MGHRA, CDR2 YSYEKL. V lost 1 base, J lost 0 bases, and 7 bases stayed unmatched. The CDR3: CASSQGPRAGGSYEQYF. CDR3 DNA, as far as it was read: TGCGCCAGCAGCCAAGGCCCCAGAGCGGGAGGCTCCTACGAG.

With respect to this clone: Coverage ceases 3 residues before the CDR3 finishes, and the germline J gene fills in the end. The J gene is TRBJ2-3, the V gene TRBV13; 7 bases fit TRBD1. The V segment lost 4 bases and the J segment 2 bases; nucleotides outside the gene matches: 6. From germline, CDR1 is PRHDT and CDR2 FYEKMQ (reference sequence). This CDR3 contains 15 residues. CDR3 sequence reads: CASSSGTEYTDTQYF. Partial CDR3 DNA: TGTGCCAGCAGCTCCGGGACAGAGTACACAGATACG.

About this clone itself: The read comes to an end 3 residues before the CDR3 does, leaving the germline J gene to fill in the end. Distinct nucleotide sequences in the sample also encode this CDR3. The chain links TRBV6-2 or TRBV6-3 to TRBJ1-2; 12 bases are a match to TRBD1. The germline V gene encodes CDR1 MNHEY and CDR2 SVGEGT. The CDR3 contains 16 residues. V lost 4 bases, J lost 4 bases, and 7 bases stayed unmatched. The CDR3 spells CASSSLPGQGAYGYTF. The part of the CDR3 DNA that was read is TGTGCCAGCAGTTCACTCCCGGGACAGGGGGCCTATGGC.

Concerning this clone itself: The read ends 3 residues early relative to the CDR3; the germline J gene fills the gap. V and J are TRBV7-9 and TRBJ2-7; tentatively, D is TRBD2 (5 bases). Germline V gene sequence: CDR1 SEHNR, CDR2 FQNEAQ (reference sequence). V was trimmed by 3 bases and J by 4 bases, leaving 16 bases between them. The CDR3 spans 15 residues. This CDR3 reads CASSFILSAAYEQYF. The covered CDR3 bases are TGTGCCAGCAGCTTTATATTGTCAGCGGCGTACGAG.

Points on this clone: The read ends 3 residues early relative to the CDR3; the germline J gene fills the gap. The chain has TRBV18 and TRBJ1-2, with D perhaps matching TRBD1 (5 bases). Germline V gene lookup returns CDR1 KGHSH and CDR2 LQKENI. This CDR3 has 13 amino acids. CDR3 sequence reads: CASSYLQDNDYTF. The CDR3 bases that were read are TGTGCCAGCTCATACTTACAGGACAATGAC.

With regard to this clone: The CDR3 is cut off 3 residues early in the read; its end comes from the germline J gene. This sequence joins TRBV5-4 and TRBJ2-2, with D possibly being TRBD1 (6 bases). Per the germline V gene, CDR1 is SGHNT and CDR2 is YYREEE (reference sequence). The CDR3 is 16 residues long. The sequenced CDR3 bases are TGTGCCAGCAGCTTGGATGGGGGCGCCTCTAATGAAAAG. Protein product: CASSLDGGASNEK. The CDR3 in its entirety is CASSLDGGASNEKLFF.

CDR3 sequence reads: CAWSTGLGDQPQHF. The sequenced CDR3 bases are TGTGCCTGGAGTACCGGCCTAGGAGATCAGCCC. The chain links TRBV30 to TRBJ1-5; D ambiguous. The CDR3 end lies 3 residues beyond the end of the read and is filled in from the germline J gene. CDR1 and CDR2 (germline): GTSNPN, SVGIG (reference sequence). V lost 2 bases, J lost 5 bases, and 13 bases lay in between. The CDR3 extends over 14 amino acids.

A remark on this clone: The CDR3 extends 3 residues past the end of the read, so its final part is completed from the germline J gene. The chain is built from TRBV5-4 and TRBJ1-2; D possibly corresponds to TRBD1 (6 bases). Trimming took off 0 bases at V and 2 bases at J, with 11 bases between the two ends. Germline values: CDR1 SGHNT, CDR2 YYREEE (reference sequence). This CDR3 comprises 15 residues. CDR3 residues: CASSLGQVKNYGYTF. Partial CDR3 DNA: TGTGCCAGCAGCTTGGGACAGGTTAAAAACTATGGC.

Notes on this clone: Read data end 3 residues before the CDR3 end; the end is taken from the germline J gene. V usage is TRBV2 and J usage is TRBJ2-1; D gene unclear. V was pared by 2 bases and J by 6 bases, with 14 bases between. The CDR3 contains 15 residues. Germline V CDR1 and CDR2: SNHLY, FYNNEI. The CDR3 loop is CASSENGASLNEQFF. The part of the CDR3 DNA that was read is TGTGCCAGCAGTGAAAATGGAGCTAGTCTCAATGAG.

On this clone: From the germline J gene comes the end of the CDR3, since the read stops 3 residues before it. The chain recombines TRBV2 with TRBJ2-4, with 9 bases that match TRBD1. The CDR3 totals 14 residues. Germline lookup yields CDR1 SNHLY and CDR2 FYNNEI. CDR3: CASRGQGRLYGQYF. The CDR3 DNA, read in part, is TGTGCCAGCAGGGGACAGGGCCGGCTATATGGT. Using reference TRBV2 and TRBJ2-4 for the parts outside the CDR3, the full variable domain is EPEVTQTPSHQVTQMGQEVILRCVPISNHLYFYWYRQILGQKVEFLVSFYNNEISEKSEIFDDQFSVERPDGSNFTLKIRSTKLEDSAMYFCASRGQGRLYGQYFGAGTRLSVL.

On this clone itself: The sequence runs out 3 residues before the end of the CDR3; the remainder is reconstructed from the germline J gene. This chain links TRBV29-1 with TRBJ2-7, with 10 bases identical to TRBD1. Trimming at V came to 5 bases and at J to 5 bases, leaving 6 bases not matched to a gene. The germline V gene encodes CDR1 SQVTM and CDR2 ANQGSEA. The CDR3 loop spans 13 amino acids. This chain's CDR3 is CSVTGTGVHEQYF. CDR3 DNA (partial): TGCAGCGTTACCGGGACAGGGGTACACGAG.

Points on this clone: The read terminates 3 residues ahead of where the CDR3 ends, so the germline J gene completes it. The chain links TRBV7-9 to TRBJ1-2; D may be TRBD1 (5 bases). The CDR3 sequence is 13 residues long. Germline CDR1 is SEHNR and CDR2 is FQNEAQ (reference sequence). CDR3 sequence reads: CASSHDSTYDYTF. The CDR3 bases that were read are TGTGCCAGCAGCCACGACAGTACCTACGAC.

Remarks on this clone: From the germline J gene comes the end of the CDR3, since the read stops 3 residues before it. This sequence joins TRBV19 and TRBJ1-5; D gene ambiguous. The CDR3 runs to 14 residues. Trimming removed 5 bases from V and 5 bases from J, with 13 bases in between. Germline CDR1 is LNHDA and CDR2 is SQIVND (reference sequence). The part of the CDR3 DNA that was read is TGTGCCAGTAGTGCCGGGGTTCGCTATCAGCCC. Translating gives CASSAGVRYQP. The entire CDR3 protein reads CASSAGVRYQPQHF.

Of note for this clone: The read stops 3 residues short of the end of the CDR3; the missing end is completed from the germline J gene. The chain combines TRBV20-1 with TRBJ1-5, with D perhaps TRBD1 (5 bases). This CDR3 contains 14 residues. Germline-derived CDR1 and CDR2 are DFQATT and SNEGSKA (reference sequence). Trimming shortened V by 7 bases and J by 4 bases, and 17 bases separated the two germline ends. CDR3 DNA, as far as it was read: TGCAGTGTCATCACCGGGACTCGTAATCAGCCC. Protein sequence: CSVITGTRNQP. The full CDR3 protein reads CSVITGTRNQPQHF.

Points on this clone: The read gets to within 3 residues of the CDR3 end, and the germline J gene fills in the rest. V usage is TRBV18 and J usage is TRBJ2-5; D gene uncertain. CDR3 size: 15 residues. In germline, CDR1 is KGHSH, CDR2 LQKENI. Partial CDR3 DNA: TGTGCCAGCTCAAGGTGCACAGCAAGCACAGATACC. Translation gives CASSRCTASTDT. In full, the CDR3 is CASSRCTASTDTQYF. The full variable domain, completed using reference TRBV18 and TRBJ2-5, is NAGVMQNPRHLVRRRGQEARLRCSPMKGHSHVYWYRQLPEEGLKFMVYLQKENIIDESGMPKERFSAEFPKEGPSILRIQQVVRGDSAAYFCASSRCTASTDTQYFGPGTRLLVL.

Comment on this clone: The read ends 3 residues early relative to the CDR3; the germline J gene fills the gap. This rearrangement joins TRBV30 to TRBJ2-3, with D unclear. The germline CDR1 and CDR2 sequences are GTSNPN and SVGIG (reference sequence). CDR3 length: 15 amino acids. CDR3 residues: CAWTKGSSIVETQYF. The part of the CDR3 DNA that was read is TGTGCCTGGACCAAGGGTTCGAGTATCGTGGAGACG.

Details on this clone: The read falls 3 residues short of the CDR3 end, and the missing part is taken from the germline J gene. This rearrangement joins TRBV29-1 to TRBJ2-7; the match to TRBD1 covers 7 bases. Germline-derived CDR1 and CDR2 are SQVTM and ANQGSEA. The CDR3 runs to 15 residues. With V trimmed by 4 bases and J by 1 base, 10 bases remained unmatched. Incomplete CDR3 DNA: TGCAGCGTTGCCCCTGAGGGGGCTGGGTCCTACGAG. Translation: CSVAPEGAGSYE. The complete CDR3 reads CSVAPEGAGSYEQYF.

For this clone: One junction end disagrees with the germline gene, perhaps due to a read error. The CDR3 end lies 3 residues beyond the end of the read and is filled in from the germline J gene. The chain carries TRBV4-2 and TRBJ2-5; possibly TRBD1 for D (8 bases). The CDR3 spans 17 residues. The germline V gene encodes CDR1 LGHNA and CDR2 YNFKEQ. CDR3 sequence: CASSPEYLQGGQETQYF. CDR3 DNA, as far as it was read: TGCGCCAGCAGCCCGGAATACCTACAGGGGGGGCAAGAGACC.

The sequenced part of the CDR3 DNA is TGTGCCTGGAGACCGACAGGGCTCACAGATACG. It is translated as CAWRPTGLTDT. The full CDR3 protein reads CAWRPTGLTDTQYF. This chain connects TRBV30 to TRBJ2-3; 7 bases map to TRBD1. The CDR3 end lies 3 residues beyond the end of the read and is filled in from the germline J gene. The CDR3 runs to 14 residues. Germline V gene sequence: CDR1 GTSNPN, CDR2 SVGIG (reference sequence). Germline trimming cut 3 bases from V and 2 bases from J; bases unmatched to any gene: 5.

As to this clone: One end of the junction is discordant with germline, which a read error may explain. Coverage ceases 3 residues before the CDR3 finishes, and the germline J gene fills in the end. V usage is TRBV7-2 and J usage is TRBJ2-5; weak D call: TRBD1 (5 bases). The CDR3 runs 14 residues. Germline V CDR1 and CDR2: SGHTA, FQGNSA. CDR3 bases read: TGTGCCAGCAGCTTGGGGCCTTACCAGGAGACC. Translated: CASSLGPYQET. The CDR3 in its entirety is CASSLGPYQETQYF.

Of note for this clone: The CDR3 goes on 3 residues after the read ends, and that part is filled in from the germline J gene. The chain recombines TRBV19 with TRBJ1-5, with 7 bases aligning to TRBD1. The CDR3 is made up of 16 amino acids. Germline V gene data show CDR1 as LNHDA and CDR2 as SQIVND (reference sequence). The trim removed 2 bases at V and 5 bases at J, leaving 9 bases unmatched. CDR3 DNA, as far as it was read: TGTGCCAGTAGTATATACGGGACAGCCCCCGATCAGCCC. Encoded protein: CASSIYGTAPDQP. The entire CDR3 protein reads CASSIYGTAPDQPQHF.

Comments on this clone: The read is 3 residues too short to cover the CDR3 end, so that end is filled in from the germline J gene. The chain uses TRBV7-2 and TRBJ2-4, with D unclear. Germline V lookup: CDR1 SGHTA, CDR2 FQGNSA. The CDR3 consists of 14 residues. CDR3 loop: CASSFAALVAGQYF. CDR3 DNA, as far as it was read: TGTGCCAGCAGCTTTGCCGCCCTAGTGGCCGGT.

About this clone itself: The missing CDR3 end, 3 residues past where the read stops, is filled in from the germline J gene. The chain carries TRBV5-1 and TRBJ2-4; the match to TRBD1 covers 12 bases. CDR3 size: 15 residues. Germline CDR1 SGHRS, CDR2 YFSETQ. The chain's CDR3 is CASSFGTGGAETQYF. The part of the CDR3 DNA that was read is TGCGCCAGCAGCTTCGGGACAGGGGGCGCAGAGACT.

With respect to this clone: The read stops 3 residues short of the end of the CDR3; the missing end is completed from the germline J gene. The gene calls are TRBV10-3 and TRBJ2-1; a weak D match, TRBD1 (5 bases). Germline CDR1 ENHRY, CDR2 SYGVKD. The CDR3 contains 13 residues. V was shortened by 7 bases and J by 7 bases, with 14 bases between the two germline ends. The CDR3 spells CAITFRAENEQFF. The sequenced part of the CDR3 DNA is TGTGCCATCACCTTCAGGGCGGAGAATGAG.

On this clone itself: Read data end 3 residues before the CDR3 end; the end is taken from the germline J gene. The V call is TRBV30, the J call TRBJ1-2, with D uncertain. Germline loops: CDR1 GTSNPN, CDR2 SVGIG (reference sequence). The CDR3 has 12 amino acids. Partial CDR3 DNA: TGTGCCTGGAGCAGGAAGGGCAACGAC. It is translated as CAWSRKGND. The full CDR3 protein reads CAWSRKGNDYTF.

As for this clone: The read finishes 3 residues shy of the CDR3 end, and the germline J gene is used to complete it. This rearrangement joins TRBV20-1 to TRBJ1-2; TRBD1 matches at 10 bases. V shed 5 bases, J shed 2 bases, and the junction held 2 bases outside the gene matches. The CDR3 is made up of 13 amino acids. Looked up from germline, CDR1 is DFQATT and CDR2 is SNEGSKA (reference sequence). The CDR3 bases that were read are TGCAGTGCTGGGGGACAGGGGAACTATGGC. Protein: CSAGGQGNYG. In full, the CDR3 is CSAGGQGNYGYTF.